The clone carrying this TCR beta chain was seen only a few times. What it recognizes is unknown. This entry belongs to a study of human T cells and chemical hapten exposure. Study-wide results and caveats: With DPC sensitization, TCRs exceeding 1 in 1000 frequency showed no change.

Indicated time point: pre-sensitization, week 0. The treatment was: therapeutic diphenylcyclopropenone sensitization with weekly scalp DPC. The CDR3 is made up of 13 amino acids. Germline CDR1 and CDR2: SEHNR and FQNEAQ (reference sequence). Trimming removed 6 bases from V and 7 bases from J, with 16 bases in between. TCRdb re-called the RACE reads through MiXCR, storing one row per CDR3 protein. The sample lists approximately 400,000 distinct CDR3 sequences; 4.5% to 6% were seen once. This TCR came from a woman aged 45-60 years with alopecia areata. Some clones in this sample may be carry-over from other donors' samples. Sequences were derived from whole blood, sampled in connection with sensitization to the hapten diphenylcyclopropenone (DPC). The chain employs TRBV7-9 and TRBJ2-7; D might be TRBD2 (7 bases). The CDR3 nucleotides read TGTGCCAGCAGACTCGCGGGGGCCGTAGAGCAGTACTTC. It translates to CASRLAGAVEQYF. Variable domain in full (rest from reference TRBV7-9 and TRBJ2-7): DTGVSQNPRHKITKRGQNVTFRCDPISEHNRLYWYRQTLGQGPEFLTYFQNEAQLEKSRLLSDRFSAERPKGSFSTLEIQRTEQGDSAMYLCASRLAGAVEQYFGPGTRLTVT.